Following are 27 T cell receptor beta chains from one sample sequenced in a study of blood T cell repertoires in COVID-19. Clones were read by immunoSEQ multiplex PCR, and TCRdb kept only the in-frame ones, dropping some. Here the sample spans about 170,000 clones, about four fifths being singletons. The sample consisted of PBMCs or T cells enriched from blood (not recorded which). These receptors all come from a woman in her 50s in a cohort exposed to, infected with or recovered from COVID-19 (not recorded which).

This clone was detected once. The genes are TRBV28 and TRBJ1-2; TRBD1 matches at 8 bases. This CDR3 comprises 15 residues. Looked up from germline, CDR1 is MDHEN and CDR2 is SYDVKM. The junction had 10 bases not matched to a gene; V was cut back by 5 bases and J by 5 bases. In DNA, the CDR3 is TGTGCCAGCAGTACCCCCCGGACAGGGAAGTATGGCTACACCTTC. Translating it yields CASSTPRTGKYGYTF.

The chain is built from TRBV19 and TRBJ1-4; D gene unclear. The V and J ends lost 5 bases and 8 bases respectively, with 12 bases between them. Germline V CDR1 and CDR2: LNHDA, SQIVND (reference sequence). This CDR3 comprises 13 residues. The CDR3 region is CASSPRVEEKLFF. In DNA form, the CDR3 reads TGTGCCAGTAGTCCACGGGTTGAGGAAAAACTGTTTTTT.

This clone was counted once. The genes are TRBV2 and TRBJ2-1, with 11 bases identical to TRBD2. V lost 1 base and J lost 6; bases outside the gene matches: 2. Germline CDR1 and CDR2: SNHLY and FYNNEI. The CDR3 totals 15 residues. As DNA, the CDR3 is TGTGCCAGCAGTGAAGAACTAGCGGGAGCCAATGAGCAGTTCTTC. It yields the protein CASSEELAGANEQFF. The full variable domain, with the rest looked up from reference TRBV2 and TRBJ2-1, is EPEVTQTPSHQVTQMGQEVILRCVPISNHLYFYWYRQILGQKVEFLVSFYNNEISEKSEIFDDQFSVERPDGSNFTLKIRSTKLEDSAMYFCASSEELAGANEQFFGPGTRLTVL.

The rearrangement links TRBV6-5 to TRBJ1-2, with 7 bases identical to TRBD1. With V trimmed by 5 bases and J by 7 bases, 4 bases remained unmatched. The CDR3 runs 12 residues. Germline CDR1 reads MNHEY; CDR2 reads SVGAGI. The CDR3 sequence is CASSLRQGGYTF. The CDR3 DNA is TGTGCCAGCAGTCTTAGACAGGGTGGCTACACCTTC.

The genes are TRBV19 and TRBJ1-6; D possibly corresponds to TRBD1 (6 bases). This CDR3 spans 15 amino acids. The germline V gene encodes CDR1 LNHDA and CDR2 SQIVND (reference sequence). V dropped 1 base and J dropped 9 bases, with 13 bases sitting between them. The CDR3 coding sequence is TGTGCCAGTAGTATAGGAAACAGGGTCGGTTCACCCCTCCACTTT. Its protein product is CASSIGNRVGSPLHF.

This clone appeared once. This chain links TRBV7-3 with TRBJ2-3, with 7 bases aligning to TRBD2. From germline, CDR1 is SGHTA and CDR2 FQGTGA. The length of the CDR3 is 16 residues. J was trimmed by 0 bases and V by 2 bases; bases with no gene match: 5. The CDR3 loop reads CASSLAGAGSTDTQYF. DNA for the CDR3: TGTGCCAGCAGCTTAGCGGGAGCGGGTAGCACAGATACGCAGTATTTT.

V is TRBV28 and J is TRBJ1-3; D unresolved. Between the trimmed V and J ends, which lost 1 base and 1 base, there was a span of 11 bases. The CDR3 runs to 16 residues. The germline V gene has CDR1 MDHEN and CDR2 SYDVKM. The CDR3 nucleotides are TGTGCCAGCAGTTTATCCATTTCGAGGTCTGGAAACACCATATATTTT. Translated, it gives CASSLSISRSGNTIYF.

This clone was seen only a few times. V gene TRBV28 combines with J gene TRBJ1-2; D is perhaps TRBD1 (5 bases). Between the trimmed V and J ends, which lost 6 bases and 2 bases, there was a span of 7 bases. CDR3 length: 12 residues. The germline gives CDR1 MDHEN, CDR2 SYDVKM. The CDR3 region has the DNA TGTGCCAGCAGGGGGCAGAACTATGGCTACACCTTC. This codes for CASRGQNYGYTF.

The chain employs TRBV6-5 and TRBJ1-2; TRBD1 matches at 8 bases. Trimming removed 4 bases from V and 3 bases from J; junction bases left unmatched: 7. Looked up from germline, CDR1 is MNHEY and CDR2 is SVGAGI. CDR3 length equals 15 residues. The CDR3 coding sequence is TGTGCCAGCAGTTCCCGGACAGGGCAGGACTATGGCTACACCTTC. Amino acid sequence: CASSSRTGQDYGYTF.

This chain joins TRBV2 and TRBJ2-1, with 9 bases lining up with TRBD2. With V trimmed by 6 bases and J by 4 bases, 7 bases remained unmatched. CDR3 length: 15 amino acids. Germline V CDR1 and CDR2: SNHLY, FYNNEI. This chain's CDR3 is CASSVRGGSYNEQFF. In DNA form, the CDR3 reads TGTGCCAGCAGCGTGCGGGGGGGCTCTTACAATGAGCAGTTCTTC.

This sequence joins TRBV25-1 and TRBJ2-7; possible D gene TRBD2, 5 bases. The CDR3 is made up of 13 amino acids. V was trimmed by 5 bases and J by 1 base, leaving 9 bases between them. The germline V gene has CDR1 MGHDK and CDR2 SYGVNS. The CDR3 DNA sequence: TGTGCCAGCAGTCGGGGTACTTCCTACGAGCAGTACTTC. Its protein is CASSRGTSYEQYF.

The chain has TRBV30 and TRBJ1-4, with TRBD1 as a possible D gene (5 bases). Trimming took 4 bases from V and 8 from J, leaving 11 bases between them. The germline V gene has CDR1 GTSNPN and CDR2 SVGIG (reference sequence). This CDR3 is built from 12 residues. The CDR3 sequence is CAWTGRGEKLFF. The CDR3 nucleotides read TGTGCCTGGACGGGTAGGGGAGAAAAACTGTTTTTT.

J is TRBJ2-1 and V is TRBV3-1 (or the pseudogene TRBV3-2), with 15 bases lining up with TRBD2. The V gene's germline CDR1 is LGHDT and CDR2 YNNKEL (reference sequence). The CDR3 covers 18 residues. Germline trimming cut 0 bases from V and 5 bases from J; bases unmatched to any gene: 5. The CDR3 protein is CASSQDLGLAGGDNEQFF. In nucleotides, the CDR3 is TGTGCCAGCAGCCAAGATCTGGGACTAGCGGGAGGAGACAATGAGCAGTTCTTC.

The rearrangement links TRBV18 to TRBJ2-1; TRBD2 might be the D (5 bases). The germline V and J ends were trimmed by 6 bases and 8 bases, with 14 bases remaining between them. Looked up from germline, CDR1 is KGHSH and CDR2 is LQKENI. This CDR3 is 13 amino acids long. Here the CDR3 reads CASSTGVGDEQFF. CDR3 nucleotide sequence: TGTGCCAGCTCGACCGGGGTCGGTGATGAGCAGTTCTTC.

This chain joins TRBV7-6 and TRBJ2-7; 10 bases align to TRBD2. The CDR3 runs to 15 residues. Germline-derived CDR1 and CDR2 are SGHVS and FNYEAQ. The V segment lost 5 bases and the J segment 0 bases; nucleotides outside the gene matches: 4. The CDR3 coding sequence is TGTGCCAGCAGCCCTGGGACTAGCGCCTCCTACGAGCAGTACTTC. Translation gives CASSPGTSASYEQYF.

This chain joins TRBV11-3 and TRBJ1-1, with D perhaps TRBD1 (5 bases). This CDR3 has 15 residues. Germline lookup yields CDR1 SGHNT and CDR2 YENEEA. V gave up 5 bases and J gave up 5 bases, with 18 bases separating them. The CDR3 nucleotides are TGTGCCAGCAGCCGACGGGTCGGGGGTTTTACTGAAGCTTTCTTT. It specifies CASSRRVGGFTEAFF.

The chain employs TRBV11-3 and TRBJ2-2; 7 bases map to TRBD1. This CDR3 has 16 residues. After removal of 2 bases from V and 5 bases from J, the junction contained 8 bases not matched to a gene. In germline, CDR1 is SGHNT, CDR2 YENEEA. The CDR3 nucleotides read TGTGCCAGCAGCTTACCCGCGACAGGGTTTACCGGGGAGCTGTTTTTT. Its translation: CASSLPATGFTGELFF.

This chain connects TRBV6-1 to TRBJ1-1; D uncertain. This CDR3 spans 13 amino acids. Germline assignment: CDR1 MNHNS and CDR2 SASEGT. Trimming stripped 3 bases from V and 1 base from J, with 6 bases between. In DNA, the CDR3 is TGTGCCAGCAGTGACAGAAAGAACACTGAAGCTTTCTTT. Amino acids: CASSDRKNTEAFF.

CDR3 DNA sequence: TGTGCCAGCAGCACCACAGGGTCCGGGGCCAACGTCCTGACTTTC. It is translated as CASSTTGSGANVLTF. V gene TRBV5-6 combines with J gene TRBJ2-6, with a tentative D call TRBD1 (6 bases). This CDR3 has 15 amino acids. Trimming removed 4 bases at V and 4 bases at J, with 12 bases between. CDR1 is SGHDT and CDR2 is YYEEEE in the germline V gene.

The chain employs TRBV5-6 and TRBJ2-5; D may be TRBD1 (6 bases). V lost 2 bases, J lost 4 bases, and 9 bases lay in between. Germline CDR1 SGHDT, CDR2 YYEEEE. This CDR3 has 13 amino acids. The CDR3 bases are TGTGCCAGCAGCTTATCAGGGGCAGAGACCCAGTACTTC. Translating it yields CASSLSGAETQYF.

V usage is TRBV6-6 and J usage is TRBJ1-1, with 8 bases fitting TRBD1. Per the germline V gene, CDR1 is MNHNY and CDR2 is SVGAGI (reference sequence). CDR3 size: 13 residues. J was trimmed by 4 bases and V by 7 bases; bases with no gene match: 5. The CDR3 reads CASNQGARTEAFF. The DNA for the CDR3 is TGTGCCAGCAATCAGGGGGCGCGCACTGAAGCTTTCTTT.

V gene TRBV11-3 combines with J gene TRBJ2-1; 10 nucleotides match TRBD2. Germline loops: CDR1 SGHNT, CDR2 YENEEA. The ends lost 5 bases at V and 9 bases at J; junction bases unmatched: 4. The CDR3 length is 13 residues. CDR3 sequence reads: CASSVLAGSEQFF. In DNA, the CDR3 is TGTGCCAGCAGCGTACTAGCGGGGTCTGAGCAGTTCTTC.

The chain is built from TRBV4-2 and TRBJ1-5; TRBD1 agrees at 9 bases. The germline V gene encodes CDR1 LGHNA and CDR2 YNFKEQ. Unmatched junction bases numbered 15, after V lost 0 bases and J lost 6 bases. The CDR3 is 19 amino acids. The CDR3 is CASSQDLMTTGGAGQPQHF. The CDR3 bases are TGTGCCAGCAGCCAAGACCTAATGACGACAGGGGGAGCAGGTCAGCCCCAGCATTTT.

The CDR3 region has the DNA TGTGCCAGCAGACCCGGGACAGGGAGGTCAGATACGCAGTATTTT. Protein sequence: CASRPGTGRSDTQYF. The genes are TRBV7-9 and TRBJ2-3; 9 bases are shared with TRBD1. From germline, CDR1 is SEHNR and CDR2 FQNEAQ (reference sequence). The CDR3 covers 15 residues. V lost 6 bases and J lost 4; bases outside the gene matches: 8.

This chain joins TRBV2 and TRBJ1-6; possibly TRBD1 for D (6 bases). V lost 6 bases and J lost 0, with 12 bases in between. This CDR3 is 16 amino acids long. Germline V CDR1 and CDR2: SNHLY, FYNNEI. The CDR3 spells CASSRQESSYNSPLHF. In DNA form, the CDR3 reads TGTGCCAGCAGCCGACAGGAAAGCTCCTATAATTCACCCCTCCACTTT.

V and J are TRBV2 and TRBJ1-5; 10 bases line up with TRBD1. The germline V gene has CDR1 SNHLY and CDR2 FYNNEI. Trimming cost V 6 bases and J 6 bases; bases outside gene matches: 8. The CDR3 covers 15 residues. The CDR3 coding sequence is TGTGCCAGCAGGTACCCGGGACAGGGGCTTCAGCCCCAGCATTTT. This sequence encodes CASRYPGQGLQPQHF.

V and J are TRBV7-2 and TRBJ2-7; TRBD2 matches 9 bases. V trimming: 1 base; J trimming: 12 bases; junction bases outside the gene matches: 4. The CDR3 has 12 residues. Germline CDR1 reads SGHTA; CDR2 reads FQGNSA. In DNA, the CDR3 is TGTGCCAGCAGCTTAGGCGGGGGGGCCTTGTACTTC. It specifies CASSLGGGALYF.